This T cell receptor beta chain is drawn from a study of T cells in Graves' hyperthyroidism and ophthalmopathy. Study-level information: Peripheral blood samples were taken at initial diagnosis, prior to any treatment.

Thyroid ultrasound and orbital computed tomography, with clinical symptoms and serum thyroxine and TRAb, informed diagnoses. RNA transcripts yielded amplified TCR beta CDR3 regions. Researchers ran a first-round RT-PCR on the TCR CDR3 using the HTBI primer set. MiXCR, run by TCRdb on the multiplex PCR reads, gives a single entry per CDR3 protein. The data hold 400,000 or so distinct CDR3 sequences, with over 12% observed a single time. V dropped 2 bases and J dropped 2; count of bases not matched to a gene: 3. Germline-derived CDR1 and CDR2 are MNHEY and SMNVEV (reference sequence). The CDR3 loop spans 15 amino acids.

The sequence came from a woman in her fifties or sixties with Graves' ophthalmopathy. What was sequenced was blood. The chain has TRBV27 and TRBJ2-7, with 10 bases lining up with TRBD2. CDR3 in amino acids: CASSLLAGAPYEQYF. The CDR3 region has the DNA TGTGCCAGCAGTTTACTAGCGGGAGCACCCTACGAGCAGTACTTC.